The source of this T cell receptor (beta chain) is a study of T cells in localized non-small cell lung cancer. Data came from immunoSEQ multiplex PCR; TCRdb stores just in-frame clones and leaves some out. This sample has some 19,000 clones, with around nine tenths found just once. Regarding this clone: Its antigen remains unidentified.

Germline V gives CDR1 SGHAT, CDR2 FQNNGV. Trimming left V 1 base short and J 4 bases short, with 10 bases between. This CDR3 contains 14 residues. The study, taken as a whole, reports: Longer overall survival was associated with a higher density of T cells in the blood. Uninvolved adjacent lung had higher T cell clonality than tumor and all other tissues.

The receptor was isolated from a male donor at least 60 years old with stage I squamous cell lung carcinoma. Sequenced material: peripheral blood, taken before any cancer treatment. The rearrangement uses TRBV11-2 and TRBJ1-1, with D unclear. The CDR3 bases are TGTGCCAGCAGCTTAGTATCGGGTGGCACTGAAGCTTTCTTT. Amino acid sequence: CASSLVSGGTEAFF.